This T cell receptor (beta chain) was obtained from a study of brain T cells in children with intractable seizures. Sequenced by immunoSEQ multiplex PCR; TCRdb stores in-frame clones only, minus some. The data contain about 350,000 clones, about 93% of them singletons. The sample's time point: blood from clinic visit 5 months post-surgery; TSC patient then seizure free. The sequenced cases were selected for having the highest brain T cell transcript signatures. Pre-surgery treatment included at least one anti-epileptic drug. This clone appeared once. Antigen unknown. The germline CDR1 and CDR2 sequences are LNHDA and SQIVND (reference sequence). V lost 3 bases to trimming and J lost 1 base; unmatched junction nucleotides: 5. The CDR3 is made up of 15 amino acids. Regarding the study as a whole: HCMV serostatus was not known, and viral specificity came from CDR3 similarity only.

This TCR was recovered from a boy younger than two with tuberous sclerosis and intractable seizures. The chain recombines TRBV19 with TRBJ1-1; 7 bases align to TRBD1. This specimen was peripheral blood, taken 4 to 5 months after surgery. CDR3 loop: CASSMPGQPNTEAFF. The CDR3 nucleotides are TGTGCCAGTAGTATGCCGGGACAGCCGAACACTGAAGCTTTCTTT. Full variable domain (outside the CDR3, taken from reference TRBV19 and TRBJ1-1): DGGITQSPKYLFRKEGQNVTLSCEQNLNHDAMYWYRQDPGQGLRLIYYSQIVNDFQKGDIAEGYSVSREKKESFPLTVTSAQKNPTAFYLCASSMPGQPNTEAFFGQGTRLTVV.